These T cell receptor beta chains were read from a single sample in a study of T-cell reconstitution after alpha-beta-depleted transplantation in children. MiXCR, run by TCRdb on the PCR reads, gives a single entry per CDR3 protein. Here the sample spans 440,000 or so distinct CDR3 sequences, around two fifths being singletons. The specimen was PBMCs, collected before TCRalphabeta/CD19-depleted stem cell transplant. The receptors shown here come from a girl aged 2 to 9 with aplastic anemia, due to receive a stem cell transplant. The CDR3 runs from the conserved cysteine through the conserved F or W. Each record gives: J gene, CDR3 length, V gene, CDR3 protein.

TRBJ2-3 14 TRBV6-1 CASRNSGDTDTQYF
TRBJ2-1 15 TRBV5-1 CASSLRAGTSHEQFF
TRBJ2-2 16 TRBV20-1 CSARVGGQGFSGELFF
TRBJ1-4 14 TRBV18 CASSQGKGLEKLFF
TRBJ1-1 13 TRBV12-3/TRBV12-4 CASSLVEGTEAFF
TRBJ1-4 15 TRBV9 CASSVGTITNEKLFF
TRBJ2-1 14 TRBV5-1 CASKLAGPYNEQFF
TRBJ2-7 16 TRBV7-2 CASSSTTSGGRYEQYF
TRBJ1-6 14 TRBV6-5 CASSYGQPNSPLHF
TRBJ2-7 15 TRBV18 CASSPSGTGGYEQYF
TRBJ1-1 15 TRBV19 CASLGYWGMNTEAFF
TRBJ1-5 14 TRBV6-1 CASSRGQGGQPQHF
TRBJ2-3 18 TRBV6-1 CASSEAQYVLNGTDTQYF
TRBJ2-1 16 TRBV11-3 CASSSRDLGSYNEQFF
TRBJ2-7 15 TRBV20-1 CSASVVGRLNYEQYF
TRBJ2-4 14 TRBV5-1 CASSLEGAGNIQYF
TRBJ2-7 14 TRBV12-3/TRBV12-4 CASSRDSSSYEQYF
TRBJ2-3 17 TRBV11-2 CASSTRLAGAGPDTQYF
TRBJ2-1 13 TRBV18 CASTPPGGNEQFF
TRBJ2-3 21 TRBV12-3/TRBV12-4 CASSLRTVLARGASGRDTQYF
TRBJ2-7 14 TRBV7-2 CASSHWDRAYEQYF
TRBJ2-7 15 TRBV6-1 CASSLGLAGSYEQYF
TRBJ2-3 11 TRBV20-1 CSVGRADTQYF
TRBJ2-2 14 TRBV7-2 CASSLDGRTGELFF
TRBJ2-1 13 TRBV15 CATSRVRLREQFF
TRBJ2-1 13 TRBV7-9 CASSLDSLNEQFF
TRBJ2-6 18 TRBV20-1 CSATQGTSGGSGANVLTF
TRBJ1-6 13 TRBV20-1 CSASSGDGSPLHF
TRBJ2-5 14 TRBV5-1 CASSYGTGTETQYF
TRBJ1-5 15 TRBV18 CASSPLPAGNQPQHF
TRBJ1-1 12 TRBV18 CASSLISTEAFF
TRBJ2-7 18 TRBV3-1 CASSFYRGYTSRVALQYF
TRBJ2-7 13 TRBV5-1 CASSWTGSSEQYF
TRBJ1-2 15 TRBV27 CASSATGRIYYGYTF
TRBJ2-1 17 TRBV7-9 CASSLIAGGGFYNEQFF
TRBJ2-7 14 TRBV15 CATSTDRVGREQYF